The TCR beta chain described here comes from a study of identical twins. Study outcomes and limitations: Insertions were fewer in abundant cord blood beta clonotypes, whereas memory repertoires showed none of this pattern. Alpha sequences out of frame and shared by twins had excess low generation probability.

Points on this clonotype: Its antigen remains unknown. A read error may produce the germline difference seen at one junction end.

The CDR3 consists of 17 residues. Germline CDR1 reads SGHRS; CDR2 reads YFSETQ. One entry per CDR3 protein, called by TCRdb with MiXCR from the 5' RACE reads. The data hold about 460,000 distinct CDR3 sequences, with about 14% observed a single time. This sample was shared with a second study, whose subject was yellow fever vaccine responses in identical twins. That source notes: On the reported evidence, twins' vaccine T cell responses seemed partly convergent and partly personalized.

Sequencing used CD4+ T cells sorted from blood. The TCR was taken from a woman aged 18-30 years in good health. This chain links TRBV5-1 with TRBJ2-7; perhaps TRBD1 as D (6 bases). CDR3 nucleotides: TGCGCCAGCAGCTTGTTTGGGGCGACAGGTACCTTCTACAAGCAGTACTTC. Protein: CASSLFGATGTFYKQYF.